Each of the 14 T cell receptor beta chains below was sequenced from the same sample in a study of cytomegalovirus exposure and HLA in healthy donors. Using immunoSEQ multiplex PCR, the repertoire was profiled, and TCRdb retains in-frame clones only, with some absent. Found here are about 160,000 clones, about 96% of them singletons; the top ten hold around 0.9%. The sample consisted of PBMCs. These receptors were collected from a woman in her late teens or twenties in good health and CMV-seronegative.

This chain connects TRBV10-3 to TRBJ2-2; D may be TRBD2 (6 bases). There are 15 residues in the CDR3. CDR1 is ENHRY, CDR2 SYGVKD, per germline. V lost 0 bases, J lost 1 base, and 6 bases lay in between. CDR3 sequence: CAISESGGNTGELFF. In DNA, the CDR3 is TGTGCCATCAGTGAGTCGGGGGGGAACACCGGGGAGCTGTTTTTT.

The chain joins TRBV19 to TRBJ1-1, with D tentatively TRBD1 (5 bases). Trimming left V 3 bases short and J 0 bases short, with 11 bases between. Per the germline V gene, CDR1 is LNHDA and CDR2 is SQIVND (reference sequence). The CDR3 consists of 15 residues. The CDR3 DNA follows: TGTGCCAGTAGTATGGGCGGGGGACTGAACACTGAAGCTTTCTTT. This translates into CASSMGGGLNTEAFF.

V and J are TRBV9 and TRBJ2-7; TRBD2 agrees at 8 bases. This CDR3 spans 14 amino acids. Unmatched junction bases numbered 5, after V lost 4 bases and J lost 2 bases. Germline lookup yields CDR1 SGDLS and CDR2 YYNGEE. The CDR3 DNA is TGTGCCAGCAGCCCGCCGGGACTAGCCTACGAGCAGTACTTC. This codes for CASSPPGLAYEQYF.

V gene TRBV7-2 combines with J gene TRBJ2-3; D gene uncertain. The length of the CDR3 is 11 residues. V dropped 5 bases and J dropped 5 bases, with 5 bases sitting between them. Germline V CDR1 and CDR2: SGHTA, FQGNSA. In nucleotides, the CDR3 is TGTGCCAGCAGCCTAATAGATACGCAGTATTTT. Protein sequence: CASSLIDTQYF.

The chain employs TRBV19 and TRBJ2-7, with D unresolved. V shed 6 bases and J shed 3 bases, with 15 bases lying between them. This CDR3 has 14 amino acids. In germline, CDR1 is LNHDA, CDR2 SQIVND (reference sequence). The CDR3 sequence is CASSPATVHYEQYF. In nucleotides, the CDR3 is TGTGCCAGTAGCCCCGCCACGGTTCACTACGAGCAGTACTTC. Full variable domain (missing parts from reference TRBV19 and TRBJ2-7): DGGITQSPKYLFRKEGQNVTLSCEQNLNHDAMYWYRQDPGQGLRLIYYSQIVNDFQKGDIAEGYSVSREKKESFPLTVTSAQKNPTAFYLCASSPATVHYEQYFGPGTRLTVT.

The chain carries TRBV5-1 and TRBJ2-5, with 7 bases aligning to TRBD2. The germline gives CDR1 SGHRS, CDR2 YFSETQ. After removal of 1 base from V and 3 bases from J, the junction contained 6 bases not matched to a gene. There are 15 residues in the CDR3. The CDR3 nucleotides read TGCGCCAGCAGCTTGTACCTAGCGGTCAAAGAGACCCAGTACTTC. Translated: CASSLYLAVKETQYF.

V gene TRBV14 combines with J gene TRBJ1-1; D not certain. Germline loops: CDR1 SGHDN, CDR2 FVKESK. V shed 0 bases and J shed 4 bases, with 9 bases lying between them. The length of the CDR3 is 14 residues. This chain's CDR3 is CASSQDLRVTEAFF. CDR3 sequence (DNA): TGTGCCAGCAGCCAAGATCTCCGAGTCACTGAAGCTTTCTTT.

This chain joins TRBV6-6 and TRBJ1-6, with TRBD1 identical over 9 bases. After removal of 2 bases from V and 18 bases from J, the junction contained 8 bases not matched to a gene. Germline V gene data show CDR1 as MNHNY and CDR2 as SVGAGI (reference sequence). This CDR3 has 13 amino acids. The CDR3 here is CASSYETGGLTHF. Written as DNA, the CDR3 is TGTGCCAGCAGTTACGAGACAGGGGGACTAACCCACTTT.

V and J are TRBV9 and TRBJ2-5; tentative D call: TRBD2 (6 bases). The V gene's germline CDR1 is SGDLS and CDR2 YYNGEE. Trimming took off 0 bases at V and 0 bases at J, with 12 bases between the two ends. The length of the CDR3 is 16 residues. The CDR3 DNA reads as TGTGCCAGCAGCGTAGCTGGGGCGGGGTACCAAGAGACCCAGTACTTC. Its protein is CASSVAGAGYQETQYF.

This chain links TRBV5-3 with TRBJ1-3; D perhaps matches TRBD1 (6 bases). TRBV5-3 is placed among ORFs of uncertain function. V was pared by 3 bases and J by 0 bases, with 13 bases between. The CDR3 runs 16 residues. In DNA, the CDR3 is TGTGCCAGAAGCTCTAGCAGGGGACGCTCTGGAAACACCATATATTTT. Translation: CARSSSRGRSGNTIYF.

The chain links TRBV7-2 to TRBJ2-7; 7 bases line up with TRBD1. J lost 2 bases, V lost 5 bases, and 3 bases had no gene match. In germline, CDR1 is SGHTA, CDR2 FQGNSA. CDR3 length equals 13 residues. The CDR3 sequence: CASSATGTYEQYF. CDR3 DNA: TGTGCCAGCAGCGCGACAGGGACCTACGAGCAGTACTTC.

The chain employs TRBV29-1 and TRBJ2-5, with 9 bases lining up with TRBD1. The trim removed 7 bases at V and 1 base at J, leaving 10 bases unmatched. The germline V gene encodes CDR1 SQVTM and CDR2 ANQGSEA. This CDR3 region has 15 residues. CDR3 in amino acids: CSGQYGTGPQETQYF. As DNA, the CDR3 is TGCAGCGGCCAATACGGGACAGGGCCCCAAGAGACCCAGTACTTC.

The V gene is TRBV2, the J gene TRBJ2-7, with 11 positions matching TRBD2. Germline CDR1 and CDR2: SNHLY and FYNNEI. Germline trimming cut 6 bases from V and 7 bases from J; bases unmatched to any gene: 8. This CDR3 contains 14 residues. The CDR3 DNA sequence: TGTGCCAGCAGATACCTCGGGACTAGCGGTGAGCAGTACTTC. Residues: CASRYLGTSGEQYF.

The CDR3 coding sequence is TGTGCCAGCAGCTTGACATACTACGAGCAGTACTTC. This translates into CASSLTYYEQYF. The genes are TRBV5-6 and TRBJ2-7; D is undetermined. Germline CDR1 reads SGHDT; CDR2 reads YYEEEE. The CDR3 length is 12 residues. Deletions cut 1 base from V and 3 bases from J, with 5 bases between.